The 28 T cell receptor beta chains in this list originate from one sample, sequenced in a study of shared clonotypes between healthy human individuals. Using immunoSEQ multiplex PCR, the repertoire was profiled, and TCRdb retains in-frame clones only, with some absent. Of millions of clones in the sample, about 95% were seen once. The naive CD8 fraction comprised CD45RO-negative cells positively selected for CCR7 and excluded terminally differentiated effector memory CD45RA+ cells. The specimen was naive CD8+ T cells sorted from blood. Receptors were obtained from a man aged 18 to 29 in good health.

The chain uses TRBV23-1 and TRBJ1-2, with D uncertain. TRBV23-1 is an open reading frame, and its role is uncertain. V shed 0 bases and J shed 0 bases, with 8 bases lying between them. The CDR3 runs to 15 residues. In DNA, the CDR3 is TGCGCCAGCAGTCAATCGCCGTGCCCTAACTATGGCTACACCTTC. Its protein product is CASSQSPCPNYGYTF.

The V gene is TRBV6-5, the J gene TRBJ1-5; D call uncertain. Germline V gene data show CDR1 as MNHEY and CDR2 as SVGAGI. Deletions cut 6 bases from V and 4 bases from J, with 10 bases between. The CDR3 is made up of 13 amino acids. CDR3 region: CASSLQGNQPQHF. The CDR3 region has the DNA TGTGCCAGCAGCTTACAAGGGAATCAGCCCCAGCATTTT.

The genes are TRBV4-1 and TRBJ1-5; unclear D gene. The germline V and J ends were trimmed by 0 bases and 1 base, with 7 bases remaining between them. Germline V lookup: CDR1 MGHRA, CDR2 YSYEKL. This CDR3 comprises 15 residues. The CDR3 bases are TGCGCCAGCAGCCAAGAAATTCAGAGCAATCAGCCCCAGCATTTT. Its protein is CASSQEIQSNQPQHF.

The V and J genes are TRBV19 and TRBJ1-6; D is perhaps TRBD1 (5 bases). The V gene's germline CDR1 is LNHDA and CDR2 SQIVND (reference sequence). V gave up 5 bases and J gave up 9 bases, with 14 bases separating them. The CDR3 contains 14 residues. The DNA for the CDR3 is TGTGCCAGTAGTGATGAGGGGTTAATTTCACCCCTCCACTTT. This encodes CASSDEGLISPLHF.

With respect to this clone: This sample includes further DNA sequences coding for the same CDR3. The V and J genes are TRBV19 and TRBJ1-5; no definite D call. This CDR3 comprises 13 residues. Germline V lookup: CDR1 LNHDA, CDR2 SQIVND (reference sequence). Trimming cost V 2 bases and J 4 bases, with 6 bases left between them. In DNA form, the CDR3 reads TGTGCCAGTAGTATATACCATAATCAGCCCCAGCATTTT. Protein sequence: CASSIYHNQPQHF.

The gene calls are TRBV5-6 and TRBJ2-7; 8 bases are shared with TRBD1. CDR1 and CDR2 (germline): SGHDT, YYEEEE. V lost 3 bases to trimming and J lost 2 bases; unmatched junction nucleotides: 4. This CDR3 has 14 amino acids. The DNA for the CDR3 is TGTGCCAGCAGCTATTCGACAGGGGCCTACGAGCAGTACTTC. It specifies CASSYSTGAYEQYF.

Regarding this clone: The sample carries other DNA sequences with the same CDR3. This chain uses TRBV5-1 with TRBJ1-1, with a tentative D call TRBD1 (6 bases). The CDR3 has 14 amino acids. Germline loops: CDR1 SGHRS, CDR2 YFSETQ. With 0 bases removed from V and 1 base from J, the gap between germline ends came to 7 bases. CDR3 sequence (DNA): TGCGCCAGCAGCTTGGTAGGGGGGAACACTGAAGCTTTCTTT. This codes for CASSLVGGNTEAFF. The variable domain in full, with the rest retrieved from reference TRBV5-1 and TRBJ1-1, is KAGVTQTPRYLIKTRGQQVTLSCSPISGHRSVSWYQQTPGQGLQFLFEYFSETQRNKGNFPGRFSGRQFSNSRSEMNVSTLELGDSALYLCASSLVGGNTEAFFGQGTRLTVV.

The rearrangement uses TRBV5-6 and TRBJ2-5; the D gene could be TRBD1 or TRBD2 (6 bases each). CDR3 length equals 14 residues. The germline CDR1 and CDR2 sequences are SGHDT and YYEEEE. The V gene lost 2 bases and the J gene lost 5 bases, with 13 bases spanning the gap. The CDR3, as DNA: TGTGCCAGCAGCTTAGGGGGGCCCGGGGAGACCCAGTACTTC. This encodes CASSLGGPGETQYF. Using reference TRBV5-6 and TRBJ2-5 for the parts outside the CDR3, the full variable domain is DAGVTQSPTHLIKTRGQQVTLRCSPKSGHDTVSWYQQALGQGPQFIFQYYEEEERQRGNFPDRFSGHQFPNYSSELNVNALLLGDSALYLCASSLGGPGETQYFGPGTRLLVL.

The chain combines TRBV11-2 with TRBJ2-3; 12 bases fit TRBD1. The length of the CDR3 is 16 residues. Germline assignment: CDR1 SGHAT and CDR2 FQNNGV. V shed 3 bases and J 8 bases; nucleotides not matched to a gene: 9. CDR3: CASSLVGQGAPGTQYF. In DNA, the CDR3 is TGTGCCAGCAGCTTGGTGGGACAGGGGGCCCCGGGTACGCAGTATTTT.

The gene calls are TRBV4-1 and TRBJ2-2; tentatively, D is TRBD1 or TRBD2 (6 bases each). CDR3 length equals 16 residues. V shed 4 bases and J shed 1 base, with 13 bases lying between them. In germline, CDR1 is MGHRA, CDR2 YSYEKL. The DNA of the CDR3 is TGCGCCAGCAGCCTCACTGGAGGGGGGAACACCGGGGAGCTGTTTTTT. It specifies CASSLTGGGNTGELFF.

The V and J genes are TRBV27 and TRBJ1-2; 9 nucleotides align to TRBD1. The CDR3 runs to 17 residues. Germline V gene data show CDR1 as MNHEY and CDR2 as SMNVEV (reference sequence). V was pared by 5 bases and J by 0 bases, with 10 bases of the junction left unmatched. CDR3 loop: CASSPRTGEESNYGYTF. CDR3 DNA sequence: TGTGCCAGCAGTCCCCGGACAGGGGAGGAATCTAACTATGGCTACACCTTC.

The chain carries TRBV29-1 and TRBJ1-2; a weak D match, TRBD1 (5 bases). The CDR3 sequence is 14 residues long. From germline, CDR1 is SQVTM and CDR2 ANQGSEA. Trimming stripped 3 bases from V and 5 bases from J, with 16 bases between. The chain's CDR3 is CSVEGVSGWYGYTF. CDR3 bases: TGCAGCGTTGAGGGGGTATCCGGCTGGTATGGCTACACCTTC.

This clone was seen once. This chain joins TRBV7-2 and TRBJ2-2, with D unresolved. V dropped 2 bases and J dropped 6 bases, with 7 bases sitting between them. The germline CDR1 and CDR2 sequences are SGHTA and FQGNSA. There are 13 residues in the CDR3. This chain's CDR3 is CASSLSLSGELFF. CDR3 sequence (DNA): TGTGCCAGCAGCTTAAGTCTCTCCGGGGAGCTGTTTTTT.

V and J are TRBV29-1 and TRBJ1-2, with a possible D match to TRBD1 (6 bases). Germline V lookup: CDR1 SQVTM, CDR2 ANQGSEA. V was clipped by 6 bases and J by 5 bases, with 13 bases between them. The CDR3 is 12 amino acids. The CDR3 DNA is TGCAGCGTCCCACAGGGAGGATATGGCTACACCTTC. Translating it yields CSVPQGGYGYTF.

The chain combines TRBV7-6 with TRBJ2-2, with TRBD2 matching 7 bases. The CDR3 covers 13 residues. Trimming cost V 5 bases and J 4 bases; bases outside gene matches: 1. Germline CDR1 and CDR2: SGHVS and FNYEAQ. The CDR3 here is CASSRGVTGELFF. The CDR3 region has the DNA TGTGCCAGCAGCCGGGGGGTCACCGGGGAGCTGTTTTTT.

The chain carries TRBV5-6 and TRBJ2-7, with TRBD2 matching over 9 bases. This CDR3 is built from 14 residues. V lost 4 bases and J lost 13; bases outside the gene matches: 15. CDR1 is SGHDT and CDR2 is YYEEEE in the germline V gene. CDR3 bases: TGTGCCAGCAGCCTAGAAGCGGGAGGCCCCACGGCTTACTTC. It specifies CASSLEAGGPTAYF.

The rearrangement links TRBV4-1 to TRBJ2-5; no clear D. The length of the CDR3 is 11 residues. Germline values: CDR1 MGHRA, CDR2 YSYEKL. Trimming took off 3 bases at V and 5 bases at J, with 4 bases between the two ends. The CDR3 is CASSHDETQYF. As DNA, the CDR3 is TGCGCCAGCAGCCATGACGAGACCCAGTACTTC.

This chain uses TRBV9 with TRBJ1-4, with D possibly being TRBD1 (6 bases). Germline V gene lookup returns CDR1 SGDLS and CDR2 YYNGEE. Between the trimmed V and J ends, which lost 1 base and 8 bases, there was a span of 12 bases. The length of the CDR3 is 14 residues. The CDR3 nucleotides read TGTGCCAGCAGCGTAACAGGGAGTCGCGAAAAACTGTTTTTT. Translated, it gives CASSVTGSREKLFF. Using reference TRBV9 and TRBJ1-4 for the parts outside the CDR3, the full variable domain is DSGVTQTPKHLITATGQRVTLRCSPRSGDLSVYWYQQSLDQGLQFLIQYYNGEERAKGNILERFSAQQFPDLHSELNLSSLELGDSALYFCASSVTGSREKLFFGSGTQLSVL.

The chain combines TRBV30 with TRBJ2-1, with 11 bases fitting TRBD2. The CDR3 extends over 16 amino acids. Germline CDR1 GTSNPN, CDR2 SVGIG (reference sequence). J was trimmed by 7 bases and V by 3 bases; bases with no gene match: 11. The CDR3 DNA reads TGTGCCTGGAGGCTCACCTCGGGACTAGCGGTAAATGAGCAGTTCTTC. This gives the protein CAWRLTSGLAVNEQFF.

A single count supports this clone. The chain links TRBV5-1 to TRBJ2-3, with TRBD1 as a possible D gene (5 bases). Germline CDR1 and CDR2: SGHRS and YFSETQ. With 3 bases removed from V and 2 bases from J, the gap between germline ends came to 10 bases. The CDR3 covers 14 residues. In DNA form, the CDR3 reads TGCGCCAGCAGCTGGCTGGACACCACAGATACGCAGTATTTT. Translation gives CASSWLDTTDTQYF.

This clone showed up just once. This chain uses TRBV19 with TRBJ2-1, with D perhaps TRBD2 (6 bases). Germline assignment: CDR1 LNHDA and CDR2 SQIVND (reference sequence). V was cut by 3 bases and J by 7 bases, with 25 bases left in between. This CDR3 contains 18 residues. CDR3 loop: CASSIQIPPGEGWNEQFF. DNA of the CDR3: TGTGCCAGTAGTATCCAGATCCCTCCGGGAGAAGGGTGGAATGAGCAGTTCTTC.

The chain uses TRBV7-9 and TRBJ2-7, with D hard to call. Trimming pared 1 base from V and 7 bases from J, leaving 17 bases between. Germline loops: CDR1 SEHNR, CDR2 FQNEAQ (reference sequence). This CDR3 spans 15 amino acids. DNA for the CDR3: TGTGCCAGCAGCTTAGAGGGTCGCAGCGATTATGAGCAGTACTTC. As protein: CASSLEGRSDYEQYF.

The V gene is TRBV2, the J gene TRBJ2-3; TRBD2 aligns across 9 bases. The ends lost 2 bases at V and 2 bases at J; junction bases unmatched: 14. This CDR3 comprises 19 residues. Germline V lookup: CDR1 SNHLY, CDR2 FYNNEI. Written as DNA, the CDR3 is TGTGCCAGCAGTGAACTTTTTCCGGCTAGCGGGGATAACACAGATACGCAGTATTTT. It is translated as CASSELFPASGDNTDTQYF.

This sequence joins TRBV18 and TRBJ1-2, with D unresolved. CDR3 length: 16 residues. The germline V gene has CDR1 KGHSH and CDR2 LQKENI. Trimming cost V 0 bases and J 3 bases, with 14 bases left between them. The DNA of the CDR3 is TGTGCCAGCTCACCACCCTGGACGGCCGCCGACTATGGCTACACCTTC. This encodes CASSPPWTAADYGYTF.

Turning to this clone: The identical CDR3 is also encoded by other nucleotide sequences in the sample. Here the CDR3 reads CASSPVPYEQYF. The CDR3 coding sequence is TGTGCCAGCAGTCCGGTCCCCTACGAGCAGTACTTC. This sequence joins TRBV6-6 and TRBJ2-7; D uncertain. The ends were cut back, 5 bases at V and 2 bases at J, with 7 bases in the middle. This CDR3 has 12 residues. From germline, CDR1 is MNHNY and CDR2 SVGAGI (reference sequence).

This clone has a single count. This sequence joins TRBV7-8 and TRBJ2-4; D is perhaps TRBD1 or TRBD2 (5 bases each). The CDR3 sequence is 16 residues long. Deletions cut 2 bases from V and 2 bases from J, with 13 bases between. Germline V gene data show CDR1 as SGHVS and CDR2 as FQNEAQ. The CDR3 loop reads CASSLYEGKTKNIQYF. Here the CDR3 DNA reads TGTGCCAGCAGCTTATATGAGGGGAAGACCAAAAACATTCAGTACTTC. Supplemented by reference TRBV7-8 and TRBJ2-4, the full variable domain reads GAGVSQSPRYKVAKRGQDVALRCDPISGHVSLFWYQQALGQGPEFLTYFQNEAQLDKSGLPSDRFFAERPEGSVSTLKIQRTQQEDSAVYLCASSLYEGKTKNIQYFGAGTRLSVL.

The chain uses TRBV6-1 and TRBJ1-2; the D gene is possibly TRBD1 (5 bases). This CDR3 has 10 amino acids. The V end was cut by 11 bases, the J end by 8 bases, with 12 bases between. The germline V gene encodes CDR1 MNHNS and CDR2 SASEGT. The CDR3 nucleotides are TGTGCCTCCTCTCCAGGGGGCTACACCTTC. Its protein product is CASSPGGYTF.

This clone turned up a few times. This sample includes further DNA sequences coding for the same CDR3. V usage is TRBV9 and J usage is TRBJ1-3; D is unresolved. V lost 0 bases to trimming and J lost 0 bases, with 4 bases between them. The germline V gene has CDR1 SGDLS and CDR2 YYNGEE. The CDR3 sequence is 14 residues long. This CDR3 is CASSVGDSGNTIYF. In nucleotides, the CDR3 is TGTGCCAGCAGCGTAGGGGACTCTGGAAACACCATATATTTT.